The 2 T cell receptor beta chains given below trace back to one sample, sequenced in a study of identical twins. TCRdb recomputed calls from the 5' RACE reads with MiXCR, one row per CDR3 protein. This table has hundreds of thousands of distinct CDR3 sequences, roughly 9.4% appearing once. Sample: memory (CD45RO+) T cells sorted from blood. The receptors here all came from a woman between 18 and 30 years old in good health.

This clonotype was found a few times. The chain uses TRBV25-1 and TRBJ2-5, with TRBD1 matching over 12 bases. The germline gives CDR1 MGHDK, CDR2 SYGVNS. This CDR3 region has 15 residues. V was clipped by 9 bases and J by 1 base; unmatched bases: 6. The CDR3 spells CASGRDRGLQETQYF. CDR3 DNA: TGTGCCAGTGGAAGGGACAGGGGGCTCCAAGAGACCCAGTACTTC.

The V and J genes are TRBV6-5 and TRBJ2-1; D might be TRBD2 (5 bases). With 2 bases removed from V and 1 base from J, the gap between germline ends came to 9 bases. CDR1 and CDR2 from the germline V gene are MNHEY and SVGAGI. There are 15 residues in the CDR3. This chain's CDR3 is CASSYPDYSYNEQFF. In DNA, the CDR3 is TGTGCCAGCAGTTACCCAGACTATTCCTACAATGAGCAGTTCTTC.